The 9 T cell receptor beta chains below all came from one sample that was sequenced in a study of blood T cell repertoires in COVID-19. The table came from immunoSEQ multiplex PCR; TCRdb's copy has only in-frame clones and leaves some out. The data show 90,000 to 120,000 clones, with almost 85% seen just once and 4% to 5.5% held by the top ten. Sequenced input: peripheral blood. The origin of the receptors is a human donor in a cohort sampled during active COVID-19.

The rearrangement joins TRBV12-5 to TRBJ2-1, with D maybe TRBD2 (5 bases). The germline gives CDR1 LGHNT, CDR2 FRNRAP. This CDR3 comprises 16 residues. The V and J ends lost 2 bases and 4 bases respectively, with 15 bases between them. CDR3 sequence (DNA): TGTGCTAGTGGTTTGTCCTGGGGAGTGATTTACAATGAGCAGTTCTTC. It encodes CASGLSWGVIYNEQFF.

J is TRBJ2-1 and V is TRBV7-2; no definite D call. With 3 bases removed from V and 9 bases from J, the gap between germline ends came to 18 bases. In germline, CDR1 is SGHTA, CDR2 FQGNSA. CDR3 size: 15 residues. This CDR3 reads CASSLVGSSPSEQFF. DNA of the CDR3: TGTGCCAGCAGCTTGGTCGGGTCATCACCCAGTGAGCAGTTCTTC.

The rearrangement uses TRBV10-3 and TRBJ2-1; the match to TRBD2 covers 13 bases. The V segment lost 10 bases and the J segment 5 bases; nucleotides outside the gene matches: 2. CDR3 length: 13 residues. Germline assignment: CDR1 ENHRY and CDR2 SYGVKD. CDR3 coding DNA: TGTGCCACCGGACTAGCGGGAGACAATGAGCAGTTCTTC. This translates into CATGLAGDNEQFF.

This clone has a single count. The chain employs TRBV9 and TRBJ1-2; D possibly corresponds to TRBD1 (5 bases). Germline-derived CDR1 and CDR2 are SGDLS and YYNGEE. The CDR3 length is 16 residues. The V gene lost 4 bases and the J gene lost 1 base, with 17 bases spanning the gap. The CDR3 DNA follows: TGTGCCAGCAGCCCGCGACAGCTACTAATTAACTATGGCTACACCTTC. It specifies CASSPRQLLINYGYTF.

DNA for the CDR3: TGTGCCAGCAGCCCCTCGCAGGGGGGCACAGATACGCAGTATTTT. This encodes CASSPSQGGTDTQYF. This chain links TRBV7-9 with TRBJ2-3; 7 bases are shared with TRBD1. V was pared by 5 bases and J by 1 base, with 6 bases of the junction left unmatched. CDR3 length equals 15 residues. Germline loops: CDR1 SEHNR, CDR2 FQNEAQ (reference sequence).

V gene TRBV11-2 combines with J gene TRBJ2-5; 9 nucleotides agree with TRBD2. CDR1 is SGHAT, CDR2 FQNNGV, per germline. The trim removed 1 base at V and 5 bases at J, leaving 8 bases unmatched. The CDR3 sequence is 16 residues long. In DNA, the CDR3 is TGTGCCAGCAGCTTAGGCCCTAGCGGGATTGGCGAGACCCAGTACTTC. Translating it yields CASSLGPSGIGETQYF.

The chain couples TRBV27 to TRBJ1-1; no clear D gene. The V and J ends lost 5 bases and 4 bases respectively, with 14 bases between them. From germline, CDR1 is MNHEY and CDR2 SMNVEV (reference sequence). The CDR3 has 14 amino acids. This chain's CDR3 is CASSIESLSTEAFF. The CDR3 bases are TGTGCCAGCAGTATTGAGAGCCTAAGCACTGAAGCTTTCTTT.

The genes are TRBV18 and TRBJ1-1; TRBD1 might be the D (6 bases). CDR3 length: 16 amino acids. Germline V gives CDR1 KGHSH, CDR2 LQKENI. Trimming cost V 3 bases and J 1 base, with 15 bases left between them. CDR3 region: CASSPFRSGANTEAFF. The CDR3 DNA sequence: TGTGCCAGCTCACCGTTCCGGTCAGGGGCGAACACTGAAGCTTTCTTT.

The CDR3 DNA reads as TGCGCCAGCAGCTCCGACAGGGTCGGCTACACCTTC. Its protein product is CASSSDRVGYTF. The V and J genes are TRBV5-1 and TRBJ1-2, with 7 bases that match TRBD1. The germline gives CDR1 SGHRS, CDR2 YFSETQ. The CDR3 covers 12 residues. V dropped 3 bases and J dropped 8; count of bases not matched to a gene: 4.